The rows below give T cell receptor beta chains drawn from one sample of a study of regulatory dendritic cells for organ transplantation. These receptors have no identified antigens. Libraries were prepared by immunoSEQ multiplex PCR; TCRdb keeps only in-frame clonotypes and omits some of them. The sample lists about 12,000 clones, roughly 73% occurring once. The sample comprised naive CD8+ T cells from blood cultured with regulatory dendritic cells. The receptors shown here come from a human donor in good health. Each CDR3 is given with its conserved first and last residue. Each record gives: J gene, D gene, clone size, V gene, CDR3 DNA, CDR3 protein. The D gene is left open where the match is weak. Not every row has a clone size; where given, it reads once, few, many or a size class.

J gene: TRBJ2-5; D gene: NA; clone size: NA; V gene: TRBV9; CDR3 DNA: TGTGCCAGCAGCGTAGCCCTTTCCGGGGAGACCCAGTACTTC; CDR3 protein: CASSVALSGETQYF
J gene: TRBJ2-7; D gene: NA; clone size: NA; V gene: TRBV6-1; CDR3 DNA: TGTGCCAGCAGACTTCAGGGAACCTACGAGCAGTACTTC; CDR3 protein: CASRLQGTYEQYF
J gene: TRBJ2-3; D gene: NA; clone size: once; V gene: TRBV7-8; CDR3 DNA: TGTGCCAGCAGCTTAGTTGGGGGGGCCACAGATACGCAGTATTTT; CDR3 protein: CASSLVGGATDTQYF
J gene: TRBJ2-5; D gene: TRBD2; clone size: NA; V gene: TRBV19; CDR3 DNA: TGTGCCAGTAGTATATCTGCGACTAGCGGGGGCCAAGAGACCCAGTACTTC; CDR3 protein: CASSISATSGGQETQYF
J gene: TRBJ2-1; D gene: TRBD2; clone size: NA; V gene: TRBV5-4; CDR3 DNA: TGTGCCAGCAGCTTACAACTAGCGGGGGCCCGCTCCTACAATGAGCAGTTCTTC; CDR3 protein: CASSLQLAGARSYNEQFF
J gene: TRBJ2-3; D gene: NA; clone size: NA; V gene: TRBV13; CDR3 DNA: TGTGCCAGCAGCTCACGGGCGGGGCAGAGCACAGATACGCAGTATTTT; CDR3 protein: CASSSRAGQSTDTQYF
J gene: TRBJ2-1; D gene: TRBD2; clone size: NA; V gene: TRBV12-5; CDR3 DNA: TGTGCTAGTGGTTTGGTAGTGGCAGCGGGGGGGAGCCACTACAATGAGCAGTTCTTC; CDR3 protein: CASGLVVAAGGSHYNEQFF
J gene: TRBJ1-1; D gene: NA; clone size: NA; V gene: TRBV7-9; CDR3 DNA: TGTGCCAGCAGCTTCTCCCACACTGAAGCTTTCTTT; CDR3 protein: CASSFSHTEAFF
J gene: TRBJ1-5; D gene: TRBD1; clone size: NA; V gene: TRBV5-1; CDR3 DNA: TGCGCCAGCAGCCCTGACAGGGACAGCAATCAGCCCCAGCATTTT; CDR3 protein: CASSPDRDSNQPQHF
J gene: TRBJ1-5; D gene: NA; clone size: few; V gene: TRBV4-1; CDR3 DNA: TGCGCCAGCAGTCAGACAGAAAATCAGCCCCAGCATTTT; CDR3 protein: CASSQTENQPQHF
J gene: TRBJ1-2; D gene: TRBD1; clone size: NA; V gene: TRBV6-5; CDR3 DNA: TGTGCCAGCGGGACAGGGGGCGGTGGCTACACCTTC; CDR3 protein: CASGTGGGGYTF
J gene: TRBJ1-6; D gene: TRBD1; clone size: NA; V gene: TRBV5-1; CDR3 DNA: TGCGCCAGCAGCTTGGGGCAGGGGGTAAATTCACCCCTCCACTTT; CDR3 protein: CASSLGQGVNSPLHF
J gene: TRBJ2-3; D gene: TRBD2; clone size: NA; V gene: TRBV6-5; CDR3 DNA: TGTGCCAGCAGTTACCTAGCGGGGGCAGGCACAGATACGCAGTATTTT; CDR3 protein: CASSYLAGAGTDTQYF
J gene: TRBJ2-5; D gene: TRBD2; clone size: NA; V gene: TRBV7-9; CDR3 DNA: TGTGCCAGCAGCTTGCGGGGGGCCCAAGAGACCCAGTACTTC; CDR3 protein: CASSLRGAQETQYF
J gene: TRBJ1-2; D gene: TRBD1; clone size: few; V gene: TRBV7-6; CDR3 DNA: TGTGCCAGCAGCCCAACTCCCGGGACAGGGGGCGCGGAGGGCTACACCTTC; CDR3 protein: CASSPTPGTGGAEGYTF
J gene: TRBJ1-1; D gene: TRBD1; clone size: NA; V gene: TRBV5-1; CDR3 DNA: TGCGCCACCGGGCGAGGGACAGGGGAAGCTTTCTTT; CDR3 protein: CATGRGTGEAFF
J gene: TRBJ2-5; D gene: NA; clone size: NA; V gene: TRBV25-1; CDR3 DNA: TGTGCCAGCAGTGATCTACAAGAGACCCAGTACTTC; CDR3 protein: CASSDLQETQYF
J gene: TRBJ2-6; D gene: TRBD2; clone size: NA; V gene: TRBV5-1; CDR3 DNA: TGCGCCAGCAGCTGGGGCGGGAGCCGCTCTGGGGCCAACGTCCTGACTTTC; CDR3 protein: CASSWGGSRSGANVLTF
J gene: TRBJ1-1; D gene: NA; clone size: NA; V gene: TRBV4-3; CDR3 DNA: TGCGCCAGCAGCCCATACGGGGGGCCTACTGAAGCTTTCTTT; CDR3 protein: CASSPYGGPTEAFF
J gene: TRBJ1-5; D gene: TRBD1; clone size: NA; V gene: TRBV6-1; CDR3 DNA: TGTGCCAGCAGTGGGAACAGGGGACCAATCAATCAGCCCCAGCATTTT; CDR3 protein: CASSGNRGPINQPQHF
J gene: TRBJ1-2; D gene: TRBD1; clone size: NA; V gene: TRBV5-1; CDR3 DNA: TGCGCCAGCAGCATGGGACAGGGGACGGGCCTCCCTATCGACTATGGCTACACCTTC; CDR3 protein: CASSMGQGTGLPIDYGYTF
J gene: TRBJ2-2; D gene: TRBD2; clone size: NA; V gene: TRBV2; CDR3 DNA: TGTGCCAGCAGTGTCAAGCGGGGGGAAGGTATGAGGAACACCGGGGAGCTGTTTTTT; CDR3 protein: CASSVKRGEGMRNTGELFF
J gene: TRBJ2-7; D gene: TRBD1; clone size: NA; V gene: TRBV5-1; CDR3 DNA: TGCGCCAGCAGCTTGGATGCAGGGGGCCAATACGAGCAGTACTTC; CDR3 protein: CASSLDAGGQYEQYF
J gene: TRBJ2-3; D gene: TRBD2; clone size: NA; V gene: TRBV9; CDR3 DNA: TGTGCCAGCAGCGTGAAGCGGGGGGGGATCACAGATACGCAGTATTTT; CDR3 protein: CASSVKRGGITDTQYF
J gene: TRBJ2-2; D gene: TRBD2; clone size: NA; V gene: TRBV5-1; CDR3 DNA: TGCGCCAGCAGCCCGGGACTAGGGACGAACACCGGGGAGCTGTTTTTT; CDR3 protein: CASSPGLGTNTGELFF
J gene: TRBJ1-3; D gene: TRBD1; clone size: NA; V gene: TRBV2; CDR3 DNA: TGTGCCCGCTCAGGGGGCGCTGGAAACACCATATATTTT; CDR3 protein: CARSGGAGNTIYF
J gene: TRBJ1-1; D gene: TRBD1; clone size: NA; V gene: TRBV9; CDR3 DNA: TGTGCCAGCACCTTAGGGGACAGTAACACTGAAGCTTTCTTT; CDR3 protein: CASTLGDSNTEAFF
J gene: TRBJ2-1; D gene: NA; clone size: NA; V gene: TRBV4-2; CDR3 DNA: TGTGCCAGCAGTGCAACAGGGAACCCTTTGAATGAGCAGTTCTTC; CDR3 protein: CASSATGNPLNEQFF
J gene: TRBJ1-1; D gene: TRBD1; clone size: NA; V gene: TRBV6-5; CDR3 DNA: TGTGCCAGCAGTTACGACAGGGATTCACCTGAAGCTTTCTTT; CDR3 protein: CASSYDRDSPEAFF
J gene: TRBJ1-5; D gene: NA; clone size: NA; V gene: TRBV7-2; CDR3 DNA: TGTGCCAGCAGCTTAGCGCCGGGACAGCCCCAGCATTTT; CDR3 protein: CASSLAPGQPQHF
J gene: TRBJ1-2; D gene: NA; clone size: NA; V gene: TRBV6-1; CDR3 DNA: TGTGCCAGCAGCTCTGGGAGCGGCTACACCTTC; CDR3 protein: CASSSGSGYTF
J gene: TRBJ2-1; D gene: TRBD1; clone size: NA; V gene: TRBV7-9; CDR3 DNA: TGTGCCACGACCCCCTATTACAGGGGACCGTTGGATGAGCAGTTCTTC; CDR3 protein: CATTPYYRGPLDEQFF
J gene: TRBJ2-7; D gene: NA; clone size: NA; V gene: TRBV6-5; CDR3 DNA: TGTGCCAGCAGTTACGGGACTTTCTACGAGCAGTACTTC; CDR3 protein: CASSYGTFYEQYF
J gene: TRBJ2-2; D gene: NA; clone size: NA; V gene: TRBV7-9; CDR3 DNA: TGTGCCAGCAGCGAACAGGGGAACACCGGGGAGCTGTTTTTT; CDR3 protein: CASSEQGNTGELFF
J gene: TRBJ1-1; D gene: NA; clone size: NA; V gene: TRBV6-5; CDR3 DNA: TGTGCCAGCAACCTGCGGGGGAGGGTCCTCACTGAAGCTTTCTTT; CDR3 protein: CASNLRGRVLTEAFF